This TCR beta chain was identified during a study of glioma-infiltrating T cells after dendritic cell vaccination. TCRdb keeps only in-frame clones here, not all; method: immunoSEQ multiplex PCR. The top ten clones hold 2.7% of a sample with approximately 110,000 clones, nearly 90% of them seen once. This CDR3 is 15 amino acids long. Trimming cost V 5 bases and J 0 bases; bases outside gene matches: 4. CDR1 SGHNT and CDR2 YENEEA come from the germline V gene. The time point here: after dendritic cell vaccination, including at tumor progression/relapse. Here the sequenced sample was blood, taken after dendritic cell vaccination. The V and J genes are TRBV11-3 and TRBJ2-5, with 9 bases identical to TRBD2. The source is a human donor with glioblastoma. The CDR3 nucleotides read TGTGCCAGCAGCCGGACTAGCGAGTACCAAGAGACCCAGTACTTC. It is translated as CASSRTSEYQETQYF.